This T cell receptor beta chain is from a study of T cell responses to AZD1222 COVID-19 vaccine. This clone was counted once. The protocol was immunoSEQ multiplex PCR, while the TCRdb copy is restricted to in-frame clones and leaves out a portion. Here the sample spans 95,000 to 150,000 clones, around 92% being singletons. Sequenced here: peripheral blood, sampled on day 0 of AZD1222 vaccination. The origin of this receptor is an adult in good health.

This chain's CDR3 is CASSPSGEKLFF. CDR3 nucleotides: TGTGCCAGCAGCCCATCTGGTGAAAAACTGTTTTTT. The rearrangement links TRBV2 to TRBJ1-4; unclear D gene. V shed 6 bases and J shed 7 bases, with 9 bases lying between them. The CDR3 consists of 12 residues. Germline loops: CDR1 SNHLY, CDR2 FYNNEI. Full variable domain (outside the CDR3, taken from reference TRBV2 and TRBJ1-4): EPEVTQTPSHQVTQMGQEVILRCVPISNHLYFYWYRQILGQKVEFLVSFYNNEISEKSEIFDDQFSVERPDGSNFTLKIRSTKLEDSAMYFCASSPSGEKLFFGSGTQLSVL.